The source of this T cell receptor beta chain is a study of molecular identifiers for immune sequencing clone quantification. CDR1 is MNHNS, CDR2 SASEGT, per germline. The CDR3 is made up of 16 amino acids. Losses at the gene ends were 5 bases for V and 3 bases for J; bases not matched to a gene: 6. The bulk TCR libraries were made with methods described before and with listed TCR primers. TCRdb re-called the PCR reads with MiXCR, one entry per CDR3 protein. The sample holds approximately 630,000 distinct CDR3 sequences, roughly 23% seen once. This clonotype was obtained from a human donor in good health. Some libraries in this study had Jurkat cell RNA spiked in. V usage is TRBV6-1 and J usage is TRBJ2-2, with 10 bases aligning to TRBD2. The sequenced material came from naive CD8+ T cells from blood, with Jurkat cell RNA spiked in. Subset defined: FACS-sorted CD8+CD4-CCR7+CD45RA+ naive T cells. The DNA for the CDR3 is TGTGCCAGCAGTCCACTAGCGGGGTTAGACACCGGGGAGCTGTTTTTT. This gives the protein CASSPLAGLDTGELFF.